The 9 T cell receptor beta chains reported below all come from one sample, sequenced in a study of human T cells and chemical hapten exposure. TCRdb re-called the RACE reads with MiXCR, one entry per CDR3 protein. The repertoire holds around 65,000 distinct CDR3 sequences, with around 6.1% as singletons. As to time point: healthy volunteer bleed at 6 weeks. Total RNA was isolated from whole blood that had not been fractionated. The source material was whole blood. The receptors stem from a female donor in good health. Some clones in this sample may be carry-over from other donors' samples.

This clonotype has at least ten counts. V gene TRBV12-3 or TRBV12-4 combines with J gene TRBJ2-7; D gene ambiguous. The CDR3 length is 12 residues. V gave up 1 base and J gave up 4 bases, with 5 bases separating them. The CDR3 reads CASSLGLYEQYF. The CDR3 bases are TGTGCCAGCAGTTTAGGGCTTTACGAGCAGTACTTC.

This clonotype was observed at least ten times. The chain employs TRBV18 and TRBJ1-1; D ambiguous. CDR1 is KGHSH, CDR2 LQKENI, per germline. V dropped 4 bases and J dropped 11 bases, with 17 bases sitting between them. CDR3 size: 13 residues. Here the CDR3 DNA reads TGTGCCAGCTCACTTCCCCAGGTTACGAGGGCTTTCTTT. Its translation: CASSLPQVTRAFF.

The table lists this clonotype with many counts. The V call is TRBV12-3 or TRBV12-4, the J call TRBJ2-3, with D uncertain. The CDR3 has 13 amino acids. Trimming cost V 8 bases and J 1 base, with 10 bases left between them. The DNA for the CDR3 is TGTGCCAGCCACGGGCCGGGCACAGATACGCAGTATTTT. This codes for CASHGPGTDTQYF.

In its sample, this clonotype was seen many times. The rearrangement uses TRBV15 and TRBJ2-2; D is perhaps TRBD1 (6 bases). V was cut by 2 bases and J by 5 bases, with 15 bases left in between. CDR1 LNHNV and CDR2 YYDKDF come from the germline V gene (reference sequence). This CDR3 comprises 16 residues. Here the CDR3 DNA reads TGTGCCACCAGCAGACAGGACAGATTTTCGACCGGGGAGCTGTTTTTT. Amino acid sequence: CATSRQDRFSTGELFF.

V usage is TRBV7-2 and J usage is TRBJ2-3; D call uncertain. This CDR3 has 15 amino acids. The V end lost 1 base, the J end lost 4 bases, and 12 bases lay between the germline ends. The germline gives CDR1 SGHTA, CDR2 FQGNSA. This chain's CDR3 is CASSLGLMRSDTQYF. In DNA form, the CDR3 reads TGTGCCAGCAGCTTAGGGCTAATGAGGTCAGATACGCAGTATTTT.

This clonotype was observed a handful of times. The chain uses TRBV13 and TRBJ1-2; 9 bases match TRBD1. The CDR3 sequence is 13 residues long. Germline values: CDR1 PRHDT, CDR2 FYEKMQ (reference sequence). Trimming took 6 bases from V and 8 from J; bases not matched to a gene: 7. CDR3 DNA: TGTGCCAGCAGTCCCGGGACAGGGAACGGCTACACCTTC. This sequence encodes CASSPGTGNGYTF.

The sample holds a few counts of this clonotype. The CDR3 region has the DNA TGTGCCAGCAGCTTAGACGGAACAACTAATGAAAAACTGTTTTTT. It encodes CASSLDGTTNEKLFF. This sequence joins TRBV7-3 and TRBJ1-4; D not resolved. V lost 2 bases, J lost 0 bases, and 7 bases lay in between. The germline CDR1 and CDR2 sequences are SGHTA and FQGTGA. The CDR3 has 15 residues.

This clonotype was detected many times. The CDR3: CSARGGRSGGMDTQYF. In nucleotides, the CDR3 is TGCAGTGCTAGAGGGGGCAGGAGCGGGGGAATGGATACGCAGTATTTT. The rearrangement joins TRBV20-1 to TRBJ2-3, with 8 bases lining up with TRBD2. The CDR3 sequence is 16 residues long. Germline assignment: CDR1 DFQATT and CDR2 SNEGSKA (reference sequence). V dropped 1 base and J dropped 6; count of bases not matched to a gene: 12.

This clonotype came up many times. The chain combines TRBV20-1 with TRBJ2-3, with 8 bases that match TRBD2. The V segment lost 0 bases and the J segment 6 bases; nucleotides outside the gene matches: 2. CDR3 length: 13 amino acids. Germline CDR1 reads DFQATT; CDR2 reads SNEGSKA (reference sequence). CDR3 in DNA: TGCAGTGCTAGAGAAAGCGGGAGTGATACGCAGTATTTT. Protein product: CSARESGSDTQYF.